These 21 T cell receptor beta chains were sequenced from one sample in a study of long-term antiretroviral therapy in people with HIV (dated 2022 in TCRdb). The immunoSEQ hsTCRB v3.0 assay was used at survey level resolution to sequence the TRB variable region. TCRdb holds this immuneACCESS table with in-frame rearrangements only. Some clones are missing; in checked studies, unresolved V genes explain under half, and the rest has no known cause. A total of approximately 22,000 clones appear in this sample, 86% of them only once. Of the sample, approximately 4.6% falls within the top ten clones. The sample in question was unsorted PBMCs, obtained 1.3 years after starting antiretroviral therapy. These receptors came from a man in his 60s with HIV.

The V gene is TRBV2, the J gene TRBJ1-4; D is uncertain. There are 13 residues in the CDR3. Trimming left V 6 bases short and J 5 bases short, with 10 bases between. Germline assignment: CDR1 SNHLY and CDR2 FYNNEI. Written as DNA, the CDR3 is TGTGCCAGCAGGCCGGGCCCCAATGAAAAACTGTTTTTT. Translation gives CASRPGPNEKLFF.

The chain is built from TRBV27 and TRBJ2-1; D could derive from TRBD1 or TRBD2 (5 bases each). Germline V gene lookup returns CDR1 MNHEY and CDR2 SMNVEV (reference sequence). Trimming pared 8 bases from V and 5 bases from J, leaving 16 bases between. There are 14 residues in the CDR3. For the CDR3, the DNA is TGTGCCAGCCGGGGCAGGGCGGTGGACAATGAGCAGTTCTTC. Protein product: CASRGRAVDNEQFF.

This chain joins TRBV10-2 and TRBJ2-2; D is undetermined. The CDR3 is 15 amino acids. The V end lost 8 bases, the J end lost 4 bases, and 17 bases lay between the germline ends. Germline V gene sequence: CDR1 WSHSY, CDR2 SAAADI. In DNA form, the CDR3 reads TGCGCCAGCCGTCCAGACCTAGTGGGCACCGGGGAGCTGTTTTTT. Residues: CASRPDLVGTGELFF.

The chain couples TRBV4-1 to TRBJ2-7; D is ambiguous. The CDR3 is made up of 14 amino acids. The germline V and J ends were trimmed by 2 bases and 0 bases, with 8 bases remaining between them. Germline values: CDR1 MGHRA, CDR2 YSYEKL. CDR3 in amino acids: CASSQLIGSYEQYF. The CDR3 nucleotides are TGCGCCAGCAGCCAATTAATCGGCTCCTACGAGCAGTACTTC.

This clone was seen once. The gene calls are TRBV29-1 and TRBJ2-7; tentatively, D is TRBD1 (5 bases). The length of the CDR3 is 13 residues. Germline V gene sequence: CDR1 SQVTM, CDR2 ANQGSEA. V gave up 4 bases and J gave up 1 base, with 11 bases separating them. The CDR3 sequence: CSVAGRASYEQYF. In nucleotides, the CDR3 is TGCAGCGTTGCTGGCAGGGCATCCTACGAGCAGTACTTC.

This chain connects TRBV4-1 to TRBJ2-3; TRBD1 is a possible D gene (6 bases). V was clipped by 3 bases and J by 4 bases, with 23 bases between them. In germline, CDR1 is MGHRA, CDR2 YSYEKL. The CDR3 runs to 18 residues. The CDR3 sequence is CASSHPSPEAGEPDTQYF. DNA for the CDR3: TGCGCCAGCAGCCACCCCTCCCCGGAGGCAGGGGAGCCAGATACGCAGTATTTT.

The chain is built from TRBV7-9 and TRBJ2-7, with unresolved D. Looked up from germline, CDR1 is SEHNR and CDR2 is FQNEAQ (reference sequence). The CDR3 has 18 residues. V gave up 5 bases and J gave up 1 base, with 24 bases separating them. The CDR3: CASSPSWAPLNESYEQYF. The CDR3 DNA sequence: TGTGCCAGCAGCCCGTCGTGGGCACCCCTAAATGAGTCCTACGAGCAGTACTTC.

This sequence joins TRBV9 and TRBJ2-2; TRBD1 is a possible D gene (5 bases). The germline CDR1 and CDR2 sequences are SGDLS and YYNGEE. This CDR3 is 17 amino acids long. Deletions cut 0 bases from V and 4 bases from J, with 16 bases between. The CDR3 loop reads CASSVDFLRQLTGELFF. The DNA of the CDR3 is TGTGCCAGCAGCGTAGATTTCCTCCGACAGCTCACCGGGGAGCTGTTTTTT.

The CDR3 coding sequence is TGTGCCAGCAGCTTGGGGGACAGGGGACCGCAAGAGACCCAGTACTTC. It encodes CASSLGDRGPQETQYF. The rearrangement links TRBV5-5 to TRBJ2-5; 10 nucleotides agree with TRBD1. J gave up 2 bases and V 0 bases, and 4 bases lay outside the gene matches. Germline loops: CDR1 SGHKS, CDR2 YYEKEE (reference sequence). The CDR3 is 16 residues long.

This clone was seen a few times. V and J are TRBV27 and TRBJ2-7; no clear D. V gave up 3 bases and J gave up 5 bases, with 11 bases separating them. In germline, CDR1 is MNHEY, CDR2 SMNVEV (reference sequence). The CDR3 consists of 13 residues. The CDR3 is CASSFTVFHEQYF. CDR3 coding DNA: TGTGCCAGCAGTTTCACAGTATTCCACGAGCAGTACTTC.

The chain couples TRBV30 to TRBJ1-3; possibly TRBD1 for D (5 bases). Germline CDR1 and CDR2: GTSNPN and SVGIG (reference sequence). The CDR3 sequence is 15 residues long. V was trimmed by 4 bases and J by 4 bases, leaving 17 bases between them. The CDR3 sequence: CAWTDPGPTGNTIYF. Here the CDR3 DNA reads TGTGCCTGGACGGATCCGGGACCAACGGGAAACACCATATATTTT.

V is TRBV18 and J is TRBJ2-4, with D perhaps given as TRBD1 or TRBD2 (6 bases each). The V end was cut by 3 bases, the J end by 1 base, with 13 bases between. The CDR3 extends over 16 amino acids. Germline assignment: CDR1 KGHSH and CDR2 LQKENI. The CDR3 nucleotides are TGTGCCAGCTCACCTACGGGGGCGCGCGCCAAAAACATTCAGTACTTC. This gives the protein CASSPTGARAKNIQYF.

The chain uses TRBV19 and TRBJ1-2; D not certain. Trimming took off 1 base at V and 4 bases at J, with 10 bases between the two ends. The CDR3 covers 14 residues. CDR1 and CDR2 (germline): LNHDA, SQIVND (reference sequence). The CDR3 nucleotides read TGTGCCAGTAGTATAGGTCCGGCCGCCTATGGCTACACCTTC. Its translation: CASSIGPAAYGYTF.

Only a few counts were recorded for this clone. The gene calls are TRBV29-1 and TRBJ2-7; possible D gene TRBD2, 6 bases. This CDR3 is built from 14 residues. The V and J ends lost 4 bases and 3 bases respectively, with 16 bases between them. Looked up from germline, CDR1 is SQVTM and CDR2 is ANQGSEA. Here the CDR3 DNA reads TGCAGCGTTGCTGAGGGGAGCGGGTTCTACGAGCAGTACTTC. Translated: CSVAEGSGFYEQYF.

The chain recombines TRBV9 with TRBJ2-1, with D possibly matching TRBD2 (5 bases). The CDR3 is 14 residues long. Germline CDR1 reads SGDLS; CDR2 reads YYNGEE. The V end was cut by 2 bases, the J end by 8 bases, with 14 bases between. CDR3 in DNA: TGTGCCAGCAGCGTTATGAACAGCGGACATGAGCAGTTCTTC. It specifies CASSVMNSGHEQFF.

The count of this clone is one. The chain is built from TRBV11-1 and TRBJ2-3; D might be TRBD1 (6 bases). The germline gives CDR1 SGHAT, CDR2 FQDESV (reference sequence). Trimming cost V 1 base and J 5 bases, with 22 bases left between them. CDR3 length equals 18 residues. CDR3 region: CASSLVPLGGEGGDTQYF. Written as DNA, the CDR3 is TGTGCCAGCAGCTTAGTGCCCTTAGGGGGAGAAGGAGGAGATACGCAGTATTTT. The full variable domain, with the rest looked up from reference TRBV11-1 and TRBJ2-3, is EAEVAQSPRYKITEKSQAVAFWCDPISGHATLYWYRQILGQGPELLVQFQDESVVDDSQLPKDRFSAERLKGVDSTLKIQPAELGDSAMYLCASSLVPLGGEGGDTQYFGPGTRLTVL.

The rearrangement joins TRBV6-6 to TRBJ2-1; D may match TRBD1 or TRBD2 (8 bases each). V lost 7 bases to trimming and J lost 7 bases, with 20 bases between them. The CDR3 is 15 amino acids. Germline V CDR1 and CDR2: MNHNY, SVGAGI (reference sequence). CDR3: CASTGQGRGGNEQFF. CDR3 bases: TGTGCCAGCACAGGACAGGGACGGGGGGGTAATGAGCAGTTCTTC.

The chain joins TRBV5-1 to TRBJ2-5; no firm D call. V lost 4 bases and J lost 5, with 18 bases in between. The CDR3 extends over 15 amino acids. Per the germline V gene, CDR1 is SGHRS and CDR2 is YFSETQ. CDR3 nucleotide sequence: TGCGCCAGCAGCACCTTGACCACAGCTGCCGAGACCCAGTACTTC. Residues: CASSTLTTAAETQYF.

The chain uses TRBV5-1 and TRBJ1-2, with D possibly being TRBD1 (5 bases). The germline CDR1 and CDR2 sequences are SGHRS and YFSETQ. V shed 7 bases and J shed 2 bases, with 9 bases lying between them. The CDR3 has 12 amino acids. The CDR3 DNA sequence: TGCGCCAGCGGGGCAGAGAACTATGGCTACACCTTC. Protein sequence: CASGAENYGYTF.

The chain combines TRBV5-1 with TRBJ2-7; the D gene is possibly TRBD2 (5 bases). In germline, CDR1 is SGHRS, CDR2 YFSETQ. The V end lost 4 bases, the J end lost 0 bases, and 14 bases lay between the germline ends. There are 15 residues in the CDR3. The CDR3 DNA is TGCGCCAGCAGCCCGGGGTCCACCAGCTCCTACGAGCAGTACTTC. Its protein is CASSPGSTSSYEQYF.

This clone occurred a few times. The chain recombines TRBV20-1 with TRBJ1-2; D is ambiguous. The CDR3 totals 10 residues. Germline V gene sequence: CDR1 DFQATT, CDR2 SNEGSKA (reference sequence). V lost 3 bases and J 10 bases, leaving 9 bases between the germline ends. The CDR3 nucleotides read TGCAGTGCTAGTCCAGCCGTCTACACCTTC. Protein product: CSASPAVYTF.